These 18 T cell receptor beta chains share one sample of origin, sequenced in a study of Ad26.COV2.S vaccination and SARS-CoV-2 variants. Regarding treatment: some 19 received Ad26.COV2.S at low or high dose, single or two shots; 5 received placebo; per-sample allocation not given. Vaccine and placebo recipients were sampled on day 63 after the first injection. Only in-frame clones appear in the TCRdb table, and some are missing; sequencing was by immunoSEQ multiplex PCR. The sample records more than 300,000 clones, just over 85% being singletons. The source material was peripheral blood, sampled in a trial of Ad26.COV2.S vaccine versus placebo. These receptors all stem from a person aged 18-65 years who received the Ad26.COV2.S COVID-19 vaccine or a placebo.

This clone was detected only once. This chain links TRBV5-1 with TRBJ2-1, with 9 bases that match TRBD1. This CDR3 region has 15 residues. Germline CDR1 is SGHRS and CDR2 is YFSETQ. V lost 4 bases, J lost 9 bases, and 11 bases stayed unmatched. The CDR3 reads CASSPRTGEGGEQFF. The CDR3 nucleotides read TGCGCCAGCAGCCCCCGGACAGGGGAAGGGGGTGAGCAGTTCTTC.

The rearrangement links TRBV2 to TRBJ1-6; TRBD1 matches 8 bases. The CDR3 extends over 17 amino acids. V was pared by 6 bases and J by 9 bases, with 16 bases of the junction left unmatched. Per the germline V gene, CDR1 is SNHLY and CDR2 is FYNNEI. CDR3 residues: CASRTGQGYSRSSPLHF. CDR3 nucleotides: TGTGCCAGCAGGACCGGACAGGGTTATTCAAGGAGTTCACCCCTCCACTTT.

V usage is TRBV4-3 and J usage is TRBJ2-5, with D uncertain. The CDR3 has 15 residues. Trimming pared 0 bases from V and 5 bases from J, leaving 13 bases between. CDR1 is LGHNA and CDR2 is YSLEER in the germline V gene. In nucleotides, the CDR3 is TGCGCCAGCAGCCAAGATGTTGAATTGACGGAGACCCAGTACTTC. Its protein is CASSQDVELTETQYF.

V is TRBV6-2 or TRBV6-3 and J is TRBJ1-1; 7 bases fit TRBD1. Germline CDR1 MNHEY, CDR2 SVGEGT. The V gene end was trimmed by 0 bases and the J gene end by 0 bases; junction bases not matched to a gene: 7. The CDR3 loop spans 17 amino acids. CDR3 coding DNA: TGTGCCAGCAGTTACTCCCCGGGGACAGAGTTGAACACTGAAGCTTTCTTT. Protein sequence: CASSYSPGTELNTEAFF.

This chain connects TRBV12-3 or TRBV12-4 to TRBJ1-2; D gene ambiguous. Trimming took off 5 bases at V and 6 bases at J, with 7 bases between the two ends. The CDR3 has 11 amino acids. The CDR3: CASSPSHGYTF. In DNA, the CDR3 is TGTGCCAGCAGTCCCTCCCATGGCTACACCTTC.

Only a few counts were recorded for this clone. The CDR3 protein is CASSIRTASDGYTF. The CDR3 DNA follows: TGTGCCAGTAGTATTCGGACCGCGTCGGATGGCTACACCTTC. The chain couples TRBV19 to TRBJ1-2; D ambiguous. Germline lookup yields CDR1 LNHDA and CDR2 SQIVND (reference sequence). V lost 3 bases to trimming and J lost 6 bases, with 14 bases between them. The CDR3 contains 14 residues.

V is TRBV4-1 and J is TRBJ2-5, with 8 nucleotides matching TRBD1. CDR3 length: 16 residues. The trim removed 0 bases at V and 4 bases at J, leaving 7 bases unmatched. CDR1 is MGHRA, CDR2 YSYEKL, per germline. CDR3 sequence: CASSQDPGQGLETQYF. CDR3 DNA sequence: TGCGCCAGCAGCCAAGATCCCGGACAGGGATTAGAGACCCAGTACTTC.

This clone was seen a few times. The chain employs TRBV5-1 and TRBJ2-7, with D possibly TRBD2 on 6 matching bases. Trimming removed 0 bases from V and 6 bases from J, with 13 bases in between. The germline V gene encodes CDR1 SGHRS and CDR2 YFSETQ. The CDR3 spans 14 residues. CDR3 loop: CASSLVRGLSEQYF. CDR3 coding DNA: TGCGCCAGCAGCTTGGTGCGGGGCCTCTCCGAGCAGTACTTC.

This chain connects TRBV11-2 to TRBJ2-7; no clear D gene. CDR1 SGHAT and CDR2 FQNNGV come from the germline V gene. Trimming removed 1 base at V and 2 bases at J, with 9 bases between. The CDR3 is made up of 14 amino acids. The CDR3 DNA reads TGTGCCAGCAGCTTAGCGGGTAAGGCCTACGAGCAGTACTTC. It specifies CASSLAGKAYEQYF.

CDR3 residues: CASSLGGGGPRYEQYF. CDR3 coding DNA: TGTGCCAGCAGCTTGGGGGGCGGGGGGCCCCGCTACGAGCAGTACTTC. The rearrangement uses TRBV5-6 and TRBJ2-7; the match to TRBD2 covers 8 bases. CDR1 and CDR2 (germline): SGHDT, YYEEEE. Trimming cost V 0 bases and J 3 bases; bases outside gene matches: 8. CDR3 length: 16 residues. The variable domain in full, with the rest retrieved from reference TRBV5-6 and TRBJ2-7, is DAGVTQSPTHLIKTRGQQVTLRCSPKSGHDTVSWYQQALGQGPQFIFQYYEEEERQRGNFPDRFSGHQFPNYSSELNVNALLLGDSALYLCASSLGGGGPRYEQYFGPGTRLTVT.

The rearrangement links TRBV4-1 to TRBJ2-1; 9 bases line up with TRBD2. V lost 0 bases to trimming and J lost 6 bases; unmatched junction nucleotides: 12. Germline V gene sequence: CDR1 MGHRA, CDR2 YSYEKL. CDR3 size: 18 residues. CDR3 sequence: CASSQEGSGTSRGNEQFF. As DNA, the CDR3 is TGCGCCAGCAGCCAAGAAGGGTCCGGGACTAGCCGGGGCAATGAGCAGTTCTTC.

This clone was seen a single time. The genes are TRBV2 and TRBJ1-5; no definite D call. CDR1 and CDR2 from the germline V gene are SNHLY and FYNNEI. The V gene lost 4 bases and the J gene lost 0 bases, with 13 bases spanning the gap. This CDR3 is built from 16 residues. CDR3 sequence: CASSGAGSYSNQPQHF. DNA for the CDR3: TGTGCCAGCAGTGGGGCGGGGAGTTATAGCAATCAGCCCCAGCATTTT. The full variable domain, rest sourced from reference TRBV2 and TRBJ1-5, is EPEVTQTPSHQVTQMGQEVILRCVPISNHLYFYWYRQILGQKVEFLVSFYNNEISEKSEIFDDQFSVERPDGSNFTLKIRSTKLEDSAMYFCASSGAGSYSNQPQHFGDGTRLSIL.

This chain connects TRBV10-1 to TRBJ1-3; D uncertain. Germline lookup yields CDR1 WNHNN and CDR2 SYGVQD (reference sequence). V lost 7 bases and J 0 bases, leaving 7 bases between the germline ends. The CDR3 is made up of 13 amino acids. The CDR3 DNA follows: TGCGCCAGCAACACGGTCTCTGGAAACACCATATATTTT. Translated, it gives CASNTVSGNTIYF.

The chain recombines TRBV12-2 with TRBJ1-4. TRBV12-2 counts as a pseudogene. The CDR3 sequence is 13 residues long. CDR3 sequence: CASRHADGRKLFF. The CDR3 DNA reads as TGTGCAAGTCGCCACGCGGACGGGAGGAAACTGTTTTTT.

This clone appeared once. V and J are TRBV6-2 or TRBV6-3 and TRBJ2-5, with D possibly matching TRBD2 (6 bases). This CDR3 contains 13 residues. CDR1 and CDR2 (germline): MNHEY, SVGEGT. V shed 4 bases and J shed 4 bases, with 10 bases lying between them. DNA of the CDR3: TGTGCCAGCAGTTTTAGCGGCTCAGAGACCCAGTACTTC. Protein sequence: CASSFSGSETQYF.

CDR3 loop: CASSLVSGHHNEQFF. CDR3 nucleotide sequence: TGTGCCAGCAGCTTAGTGTCGGGACACCACAATGAGCAGTTCTTC. V is TRBV11-3 and J is TRBJ2-1; TRBD1 might be the D (6 bases). The CDR3 has 15 residues. Germline V CDR1 and CDR2: SGHNT, YENEEA. Trimming cost V 1 base and J 5 bases, with 12 bases left between them.

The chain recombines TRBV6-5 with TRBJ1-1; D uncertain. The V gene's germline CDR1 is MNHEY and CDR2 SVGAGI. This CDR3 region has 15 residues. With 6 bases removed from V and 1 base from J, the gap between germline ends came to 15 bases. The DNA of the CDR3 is TGTGCCAGCAGCCTTCGCCCAGACCGGAACACTGAAGCTTTCTTT. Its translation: CASSLRPDRNTEAFF.

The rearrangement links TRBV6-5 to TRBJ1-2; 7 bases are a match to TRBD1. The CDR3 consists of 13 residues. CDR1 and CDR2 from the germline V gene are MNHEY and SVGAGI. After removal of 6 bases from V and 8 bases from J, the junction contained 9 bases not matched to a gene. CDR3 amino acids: CASREGAQRGYTF. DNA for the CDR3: TGTGCCAGCAGAGAGGGGGCGCAGCGCGGCTACACCTTC.